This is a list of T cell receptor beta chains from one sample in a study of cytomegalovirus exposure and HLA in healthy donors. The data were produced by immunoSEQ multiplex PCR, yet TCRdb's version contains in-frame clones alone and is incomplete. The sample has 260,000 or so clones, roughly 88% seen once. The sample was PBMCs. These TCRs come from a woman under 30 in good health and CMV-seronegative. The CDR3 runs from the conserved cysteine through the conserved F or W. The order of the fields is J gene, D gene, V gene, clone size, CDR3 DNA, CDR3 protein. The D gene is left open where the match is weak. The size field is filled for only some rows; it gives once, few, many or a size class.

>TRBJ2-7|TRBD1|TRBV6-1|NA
TGTGCCAGCCCTCCCGGACAGGGGGCGGGCGAGCAGTACTTC
CASPPGQGAGEQYF
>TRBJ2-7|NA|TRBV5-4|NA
TGTGCCAGCAGCTTGGGACTGGCGAACTACGAGCAGTACTTC
CASSLGLANYEQYF
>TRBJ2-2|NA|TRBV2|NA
TGTGCCAGCAGCCTCGGACTCGCGAACACCGGGGAGCTGTTTTTT
CASSLGLANTGELFF
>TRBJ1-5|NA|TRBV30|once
TGTGCCTGGAGTATCAGGGAGGGTCAGCCCCAGCATTTT
CAWSIREGQPQHF
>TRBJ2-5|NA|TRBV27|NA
TGTGCCAGCAGTTCCCAGGACAGACGACAAGAGACCCAGTACTTC
CASSSQDRRQETQYF
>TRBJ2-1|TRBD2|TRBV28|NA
TGTGCCAGCACCCCAGGGACTAGCGGGAAGGGTGAGCAGTTCTTC
CASTPGTSGKGEQFF
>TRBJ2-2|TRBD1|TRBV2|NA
TGTGCCAGCAGTGACAGGGGGATGGTCGGGGAGCTGTTTTTT
CASSDRGMVGELFF
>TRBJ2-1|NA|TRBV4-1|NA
TGCGCCAGCAGCACCGGGCTTCAGGAGGACGGGCAGTTCTTC
CASSTGLQEDGQFF
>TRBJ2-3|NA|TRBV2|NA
TGTGCCAGCCGGAGGATTGGAGATACGCAGTATTTT
CASRRIGDTQYF
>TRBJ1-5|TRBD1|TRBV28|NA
TGTGCCAGCAGTCGGGGACAGGCAAATCAGCCCCAGCATTTT
CASSRGQANQPQHF
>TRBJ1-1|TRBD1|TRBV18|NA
TGTGCCAGCTCACCGCCGACAGGGGGTCGGGAAGCTTTCTTT
CASSPPTGGREAFF
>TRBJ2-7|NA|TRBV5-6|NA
TGTGCCAGCAGCTTCGCCCGGGAGATTACCGTATCCTACGAGCAGTACTTC
CASSFAREITVSYEQYF
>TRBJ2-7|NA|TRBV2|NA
TGTGCCAGCAGTGAAGTGCAGGGGATCTCCTACGAGCAGTACTTC
CASSEVQGISYEQYF
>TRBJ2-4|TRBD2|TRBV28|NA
TGTGCCAGCATCGGACTAGCGGGAGGGCCGGCCAAAAACATTCAGTACTTC
CASIGLAGGPAKNIQYF
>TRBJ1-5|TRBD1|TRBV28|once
TGTGCCAGCAGTTTCCCAGGGGGCATCGGGAGCGATCAGCCCCAGCATTTT
CASSFPGGIGSDQPQHF
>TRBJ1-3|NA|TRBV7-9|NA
TGTGCCAGCAGTCCTACAGGCGCTGGAAACACCATATATTTT
CASSPTGAGNTIYF
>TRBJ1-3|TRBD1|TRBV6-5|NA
TGTGCCAGCAGTTACTCTGGGACAGGGCTAAAAAACACCATATATTTT
CASSYSGTGLKNTIYF
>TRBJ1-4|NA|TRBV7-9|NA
TGTGCCAGCAGCTTAGGTACTGCAACTAATGAAAAACTGTTTTTT
CASSLGTATNEKLFF
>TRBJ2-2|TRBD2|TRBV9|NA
TGTGCCAGCAGCGTCTCCAAGGGACTAGCGGGAGAGGGCACCGGGGAGCTGTTTTTT
CASSVSKGLAGEGTGELFF
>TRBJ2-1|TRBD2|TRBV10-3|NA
TGTGCCATCAGTGGAGGACTAGCTCACAATGAGCAGTTCTTC
CAISGGLAHNEQFF
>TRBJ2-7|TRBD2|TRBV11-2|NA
TGTGCCAGCAGCGCCGGGACTAGGGGTTACGAGCAGTACTTC
CASSAGTRGYEQYF
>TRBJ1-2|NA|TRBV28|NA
TGTGCCAGCAGTTTCTTCAAACAGGGTTCTTCTCGGGGCTACACCTTC
CASSFFKQGSSRGYTF
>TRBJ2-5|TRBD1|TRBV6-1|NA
TGTGCCAGCAGTGTGGACAGGGTGCAAGAGACCCAGTACTTC
CASSVDRVQETQYF
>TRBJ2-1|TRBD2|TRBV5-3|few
TGTGCCAGAAGCCGCAGGTCCAGCGGGGATTACAATGAGCAGTTCTTC
CARSRRSSGDYNEQFF
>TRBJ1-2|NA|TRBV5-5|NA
TGTGCCAGCAGCCCCTTTCAGGGACATAACTATGGCTACACCTTC
CASSPFQGHNYGYTF
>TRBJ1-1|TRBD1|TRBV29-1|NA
TGCAGCGTCGGGACAGGGGGCACTGAAGCTTTCTTT
CSVGTGGTEAFF
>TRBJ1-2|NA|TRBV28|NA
TGTGCCAGCAGTCCCGGGGGAGCTGGGTCCTATGGCTACACCTTC
CASSPGGAGSYGYTF
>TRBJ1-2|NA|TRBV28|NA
TGTGCCAGCAGTTTCGGGGTAAATAACTATGGCTACACCTTC
CASSFGVNNYGYTF
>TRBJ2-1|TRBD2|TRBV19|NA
TGTGCCAGTAGTATAGTACTATTGACTAGCGGGATTAATGAGCAGTTCTTC
CASSIVLLTSGINEQFF
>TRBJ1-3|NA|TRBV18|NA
TGTGCCAGCTCACCAATTCATTCTGGAAACACCATATATTTT
CASSPIHSGNTIYF
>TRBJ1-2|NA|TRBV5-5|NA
TGTGCCAGCAGCTCGGGACTGACGGAAGGCTACACCTTC
CASSSGLTEGYTF
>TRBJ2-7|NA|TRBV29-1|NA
TGCAGCGTTGAAGATCGCGAATACTACGAGCAGTACTTC
CSVEDREYYEQYF
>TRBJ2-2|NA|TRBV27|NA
TGTGCCAGCAGTCCACGACAGGTAGCCGGGGAGCTGTTTTTT
CASSPRQVAGELFF
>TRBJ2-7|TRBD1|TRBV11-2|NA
TGTGCCAGCAGCTTAGCCCCGGGACAGGGCTACGAGCAGTACTTC
CASSLAPGQGYEQYF
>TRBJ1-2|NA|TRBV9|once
TGTGCCAGCAGCGCCGGTTCTCCCGTGCGGGGGATCTATGGCTACACCTTC
CASSAGSPVRGIYGYTF
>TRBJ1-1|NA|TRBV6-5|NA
TGTGCCAGCAGCTCGGGGGGGGGCTCGAACACTGAAGCTTTCTTT
CASSSGGGSNTEAFF